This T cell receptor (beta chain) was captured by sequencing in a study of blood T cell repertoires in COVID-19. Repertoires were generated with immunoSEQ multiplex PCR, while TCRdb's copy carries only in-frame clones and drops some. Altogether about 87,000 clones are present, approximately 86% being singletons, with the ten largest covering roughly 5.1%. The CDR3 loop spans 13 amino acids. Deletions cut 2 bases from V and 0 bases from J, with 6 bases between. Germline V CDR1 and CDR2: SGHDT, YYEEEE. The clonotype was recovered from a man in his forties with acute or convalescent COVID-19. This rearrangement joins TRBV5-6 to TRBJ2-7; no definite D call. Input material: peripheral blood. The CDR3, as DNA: TGTGCCAGCAGCTTCTCTTCCTCCTACGAGCAGTACTTC. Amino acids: CASSFSSSYEQYF.